The sequence of this TCR beta chain was determined in a study of blood T cell repertoires in COVID-19. About the study: Sites across the United States, Italy and Spain contributed samples from acute and convalescent COVID-19. Sources were T cells, B-cell-depleted T cells, or PBMCs; the material itself was cDNA or gDNA.

V was shortened by 4 bases and J by 4 bases, with 10 bases between the two germline ends. Looked up from germline, CDR1 is SGDLS and CDR2 is YYNGEE. This CDR3 spans 13 amino acids. In the authors' methods: Estimated nucleated cell counts came from reference gene primer amplification. TCRdb keeps only in-frame clones here, not all; method: immunoSEQ multiplex PCR. V and J calls and clone size follow that table, whereas D and trimming were derived from the DNA. The sample lists under 130,000 clones, over 75% seen once, with about 6.3% in the top ten. Sequenced sample: peripheral blood. V gene TRBV9 combines with J gene TRBJ2-3; D is perhaps TRBD1 (5 bases). This receptor was taken from a human donor in a cohort sampled during active COVID-19. In DNA, the CDR3 is TGTGCCAGCAGCCTGGAAGGGGCAGATACGCAGTATTTT. Amino acids: CASSLEGADTQYF.